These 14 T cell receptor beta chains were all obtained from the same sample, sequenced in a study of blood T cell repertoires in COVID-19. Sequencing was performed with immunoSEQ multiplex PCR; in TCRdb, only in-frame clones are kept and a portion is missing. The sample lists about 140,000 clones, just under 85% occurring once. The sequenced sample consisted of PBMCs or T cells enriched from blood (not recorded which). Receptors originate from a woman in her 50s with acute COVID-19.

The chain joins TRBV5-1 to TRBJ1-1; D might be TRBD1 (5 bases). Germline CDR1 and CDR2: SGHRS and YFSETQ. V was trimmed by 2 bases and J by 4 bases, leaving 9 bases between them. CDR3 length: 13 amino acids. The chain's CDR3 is CASSFRGGTEAFF. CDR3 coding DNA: TGCGCCAGCAGCTTTAGGGGCGGCACTGAAGCTTTCTTT.

The CDR3 DNA is TGTGCCTGGAGTGTAAGGGACAGGGGAAACAATCAGCCCCAGCATTTT. The encoded protein is CAWSVRDRGNNQPQHF. This chain connects TRBV30 to TRBJ1-5; 10 bases match TRBD1. The CDR3 length is 16 residues. Trimming cost V 0 bases and J 3 bases; bases outside gene matches: 5. Germline CDR1 and CDR2: GTSNPN and SVGIG (reference sequence).

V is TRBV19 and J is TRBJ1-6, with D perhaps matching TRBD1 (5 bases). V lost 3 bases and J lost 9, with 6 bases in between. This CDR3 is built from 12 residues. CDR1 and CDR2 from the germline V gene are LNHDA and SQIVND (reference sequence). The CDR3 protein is CASSIGGSPLHF. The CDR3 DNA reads TGTGCCAGTAGTATCGGGGGTTCACCCCTCCACTTT.

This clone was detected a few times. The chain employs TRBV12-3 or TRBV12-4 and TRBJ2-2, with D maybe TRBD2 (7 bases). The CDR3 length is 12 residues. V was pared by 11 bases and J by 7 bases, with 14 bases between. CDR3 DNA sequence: TGTGCCTGGGGGGGGCGGTTCGGGGAGCTGTTTTTT. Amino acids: CAWGGRFGELFF.

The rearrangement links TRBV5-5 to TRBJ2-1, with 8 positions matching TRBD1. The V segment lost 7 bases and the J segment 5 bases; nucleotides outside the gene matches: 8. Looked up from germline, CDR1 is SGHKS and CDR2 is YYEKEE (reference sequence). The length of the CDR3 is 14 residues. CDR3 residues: CASVGTGPNNEQFF. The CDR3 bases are TGTGCCAGCGTGGGGACAGGACCTAACAATGAGCAGTTCTTC. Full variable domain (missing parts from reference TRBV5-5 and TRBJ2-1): DAGVTQSPTHLIKTRGQQVTLRCSPISGHKSVSWYQQVLGQGPQFIFQYYEKEERGRGNFPDRFSARQFPNYSSELNVNALLLGDSALYLCASVGTGPNNEQFFGPGTRLTVL.

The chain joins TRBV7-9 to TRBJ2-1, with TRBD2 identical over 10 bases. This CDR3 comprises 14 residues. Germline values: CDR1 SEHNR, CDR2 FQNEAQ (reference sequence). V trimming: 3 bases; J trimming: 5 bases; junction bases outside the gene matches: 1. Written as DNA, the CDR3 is TGTGCCAGCAGCTTTGGACTAGCGGACAATGAGCAGTTCTTC. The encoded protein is CASSFGLADNEQFF. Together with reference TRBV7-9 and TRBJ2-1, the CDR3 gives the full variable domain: DTGVSQNPRHKITKRGQNVTFRCDPISEHNRLYWYRQTLGQGPEFLTYFQNEAQLEKSRLLSDRFSAERPKGSFSTLEIQRTEQGDSAMYLCASSFGLADNEQFFGPGTRLTVL.

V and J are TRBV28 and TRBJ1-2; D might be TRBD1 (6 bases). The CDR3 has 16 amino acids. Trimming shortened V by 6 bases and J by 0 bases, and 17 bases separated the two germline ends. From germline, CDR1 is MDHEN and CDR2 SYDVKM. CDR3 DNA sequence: TGTGCCAGCAGGTATTCAGGGGTTTCCACTAACTATGGCTACACCTTC. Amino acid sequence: CASRYSGVSTNYGYTF.

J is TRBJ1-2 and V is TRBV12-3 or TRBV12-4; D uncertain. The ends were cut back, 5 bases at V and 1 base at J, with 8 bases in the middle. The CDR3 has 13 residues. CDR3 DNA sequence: TGTGCCAGCAGTCTCCAGGTTAACTATGGCTACACCTTC. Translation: CASSLQVNYGYTF.

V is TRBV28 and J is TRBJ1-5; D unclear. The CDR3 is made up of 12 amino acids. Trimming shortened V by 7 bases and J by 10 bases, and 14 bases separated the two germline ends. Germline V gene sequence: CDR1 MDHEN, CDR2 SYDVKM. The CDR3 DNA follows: TGTGCCAGCAAACAGTCGATCAATCCCCAGCATTTT. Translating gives CASKQSINPQHF. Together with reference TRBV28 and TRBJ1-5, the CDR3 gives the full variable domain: DVKVTQSSRYLVKRTGEKVFLECVQDMDHENMFWYRQDPGLGLRLIYFSYDVKMKEKGDIPEGYSVSREKKERFSLILESASTNQTSMYLCASKQSINPQHFGDGTRLSIL.

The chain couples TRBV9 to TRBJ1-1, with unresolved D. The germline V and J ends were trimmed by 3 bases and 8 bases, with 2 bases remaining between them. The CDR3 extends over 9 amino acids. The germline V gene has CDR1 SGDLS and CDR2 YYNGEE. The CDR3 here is CASSAEAFF. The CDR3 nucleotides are TGTGCCAGCAGCGCAGAAGCTTTCTTT.

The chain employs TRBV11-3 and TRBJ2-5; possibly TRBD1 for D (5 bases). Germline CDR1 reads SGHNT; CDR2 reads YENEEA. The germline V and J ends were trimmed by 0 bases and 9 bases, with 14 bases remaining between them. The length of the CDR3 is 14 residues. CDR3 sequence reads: CASSLDGQGQAQYF. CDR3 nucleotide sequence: TGTGCCAGCAGCTTAGACGGGCAGGGTCAAGCCCAGTACTTC.

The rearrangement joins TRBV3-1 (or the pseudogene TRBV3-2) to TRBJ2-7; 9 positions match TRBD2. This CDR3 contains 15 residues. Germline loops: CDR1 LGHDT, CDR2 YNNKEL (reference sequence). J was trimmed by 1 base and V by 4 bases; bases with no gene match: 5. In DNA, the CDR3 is TGTGCCAGCAGCCTTCTAGCGGGAAAATCCTACGAGCAGTACTTC. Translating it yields CASSLLAGKSYEQYF.

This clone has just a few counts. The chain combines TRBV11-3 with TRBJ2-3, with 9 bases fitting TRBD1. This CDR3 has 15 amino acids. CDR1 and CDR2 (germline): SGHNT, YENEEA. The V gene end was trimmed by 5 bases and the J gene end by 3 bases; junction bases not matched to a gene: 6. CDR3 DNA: TGTGCCAGCAGCACCCGACAGGGGGTAACAGATACGCAGTATTTT. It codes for CASSTRQGVTDTQYF.

Written as DNA, the CDR3 is TGCGCCAGCAGCCTCCCGGGCGGGGACACTGAAGCTTTCTTT. This codes for CASSLPGGDTEAFF. V is TRBV5-1 and J is TRBJ1-1, with D hard to call. From germline, CDR1 is SGHRS and CDR2 YFSETQ. The ends were cut back, 4 bases at V and 3 bases at J, with 13 bases in the middle. The CDR3 spans 14 residues.